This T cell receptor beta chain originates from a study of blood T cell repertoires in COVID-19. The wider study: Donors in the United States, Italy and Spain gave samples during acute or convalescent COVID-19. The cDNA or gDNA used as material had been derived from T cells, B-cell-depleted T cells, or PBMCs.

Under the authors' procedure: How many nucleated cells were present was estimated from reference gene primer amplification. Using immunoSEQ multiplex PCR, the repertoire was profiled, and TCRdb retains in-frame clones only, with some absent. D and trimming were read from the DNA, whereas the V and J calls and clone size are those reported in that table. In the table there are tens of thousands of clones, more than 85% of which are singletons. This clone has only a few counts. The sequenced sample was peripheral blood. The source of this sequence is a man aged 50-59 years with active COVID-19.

CDR3 in DNA: TGTGCCAGTGCTTTAGCGGGGGACACCGGGGAGCTGTTTTTT. It is translated as CASALAGDTGELFF. The chain links TRBV19 to TRBJ2-2, with 9 positions matching TRBD2. V trimming: 8 bases; J trimming: 3 bases; junction bases outside the gene matches: 4. Germline CDR1 LNHDA, CDR2 SQIVND (reference sequence). CDR3 length equals 14 residues.